Sequencing of this TCR beta chain was carried out in a study of T-cell reconstitution after alpha-beta-depleted transplantation in children. Unique molecular identifiers were incorporated during preparation of the TCRbeta library. MiXCR, run by TCRdb on the PCR reads, gives a single entry per CDR3 protein. The table has just under 550,000 distinct CDR3 sequences, 18% seen once. The CDR3 has 14 amino acids. V lost 3 bases and J 5 bases, leaving 13 bases between the germline ends. The specimen was PBMCs from the stem cell graft donor, collected from the stem cell graft. The chain is built from TRBV12-3 or TRBV12-4 and TRBJ1-2; the D gene is possibly TRBD1 (5 bases). The receptor was derived from a human donor who donated a stem cell graft to a child with acute lymphoblastic leukemia. CDR3 nucleotide sequence: TGTGCCAGCAGTTTGGGTTCGGGGCTTTATGGCTACACCTTC. Encoded protein: CASSLGSGLYGYTF.